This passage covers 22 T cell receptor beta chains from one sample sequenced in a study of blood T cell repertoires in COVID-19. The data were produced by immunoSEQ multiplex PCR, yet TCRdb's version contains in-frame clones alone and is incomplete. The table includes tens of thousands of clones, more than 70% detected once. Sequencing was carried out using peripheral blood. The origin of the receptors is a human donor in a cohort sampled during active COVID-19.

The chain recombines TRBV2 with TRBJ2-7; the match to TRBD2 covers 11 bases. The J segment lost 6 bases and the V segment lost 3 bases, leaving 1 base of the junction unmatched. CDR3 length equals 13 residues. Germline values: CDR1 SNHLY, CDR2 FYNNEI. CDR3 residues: CASSDSGGGEQYF. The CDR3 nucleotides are TGTGCCAGCAGTGATAGCGGGGGGGGCGAGCAGTACTTC. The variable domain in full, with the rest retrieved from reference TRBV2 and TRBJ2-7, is EPEVTQTPSHQVTQMGQEVILRCVPISNHLYFYWYRQILGQKVEFLVSFYNNEISEKSEIFDDQFSVERPDGSNFTLKIRSTKLEDSAMYFCASSDSGGGEQYFGPGTRLTVT.

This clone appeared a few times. The DNA of the CDR3 is TGTGCCAGCAGTGACTATTATCGGAATTCACCCCTCCACTTT. Amino acid sequence: CASSDYYRNSPLHF. This chain links TRBV6-4 with TRBJ1-6; D is undetermined. V lost 1 base, J lost 7 bases, and 8 bases lay in between. Germline V gene data show CDR1 as MRHNA and CDR2 as SNTAGT. The CDR3 runs 14 residues.

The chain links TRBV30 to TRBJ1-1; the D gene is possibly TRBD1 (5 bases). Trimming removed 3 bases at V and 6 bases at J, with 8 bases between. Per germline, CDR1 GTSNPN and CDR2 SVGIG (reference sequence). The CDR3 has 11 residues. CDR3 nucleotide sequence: TGTGCCTGGAGCGGGGGTTCTGAAGCTTTCTTT. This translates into CAWSGGSEAFF.

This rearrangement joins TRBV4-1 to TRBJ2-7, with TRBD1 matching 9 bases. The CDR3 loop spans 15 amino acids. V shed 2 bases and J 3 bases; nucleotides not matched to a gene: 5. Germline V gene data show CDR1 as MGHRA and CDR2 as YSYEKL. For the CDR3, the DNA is TGCGCCAGCAGCCAAAAACCGGGACAGGGCTACGAGCAGTACTTC. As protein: CASSQKPGQGYEQYF.

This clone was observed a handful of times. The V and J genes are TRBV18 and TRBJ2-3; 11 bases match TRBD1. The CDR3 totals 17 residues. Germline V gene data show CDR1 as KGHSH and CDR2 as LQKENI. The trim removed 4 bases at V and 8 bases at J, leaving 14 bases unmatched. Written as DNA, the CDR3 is TGTGCCAGCTCACTGCGGACAGGGGGCATGGGTGCGAGTACGCAGTATTTT. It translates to CASSLRTGGMGASTQYF.

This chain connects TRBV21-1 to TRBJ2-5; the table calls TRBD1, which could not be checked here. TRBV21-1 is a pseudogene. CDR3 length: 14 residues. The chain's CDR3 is CASSKGQGEETQYF. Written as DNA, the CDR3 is TGTGCCAGCAGCAAGGGACAGGGAGAAGAGACCCAGTACTTC.

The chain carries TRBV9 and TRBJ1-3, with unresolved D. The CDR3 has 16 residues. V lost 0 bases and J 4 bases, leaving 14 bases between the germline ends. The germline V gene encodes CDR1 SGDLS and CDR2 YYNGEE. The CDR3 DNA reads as TGTGCCAGCAGCGTAGAGGAGGAGGGTTTAGGAAACACCATATATTTT. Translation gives CASSVEEEGLGNTIYF.

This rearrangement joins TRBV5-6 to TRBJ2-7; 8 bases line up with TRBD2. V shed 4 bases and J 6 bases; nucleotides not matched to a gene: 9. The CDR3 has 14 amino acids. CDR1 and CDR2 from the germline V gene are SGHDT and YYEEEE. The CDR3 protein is CASSLGLAGGEQYF. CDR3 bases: TGTGCCAGCAGCCTAGGACTAGCTGGGGGCGAGCAGTACTTC. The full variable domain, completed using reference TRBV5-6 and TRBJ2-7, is DAGVTQSPTHLIKTRGQQVTLRCSPKSGHDTVSWYQQALGQGPQFIFQYYEEEERQRGNFPDRFSGHQFPNYSSELNVNALLLGDSALYLCASSLGLAGGEQYFGPGTRLTVT.

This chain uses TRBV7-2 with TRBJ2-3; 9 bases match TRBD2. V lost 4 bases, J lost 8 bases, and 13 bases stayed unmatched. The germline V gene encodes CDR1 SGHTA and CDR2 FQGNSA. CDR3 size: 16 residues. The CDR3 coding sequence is TGTGCCAGCAGCTCTAATAGCGGGGGCCCTCGGTTTACGCAGTATTTT. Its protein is CASSSNSGGPRFTQYF. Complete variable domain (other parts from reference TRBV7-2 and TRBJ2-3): GAGVSQSPSNKVTEKGKDVELRCDPISGHTALYWYRQSLGQGLEFLIYFQGNSAPDKSGLPSDRFSAERTGGSVSTLTIQRTQQEDSAVYLCASSSNSGGPRFTQYFGPGTRLTVL.

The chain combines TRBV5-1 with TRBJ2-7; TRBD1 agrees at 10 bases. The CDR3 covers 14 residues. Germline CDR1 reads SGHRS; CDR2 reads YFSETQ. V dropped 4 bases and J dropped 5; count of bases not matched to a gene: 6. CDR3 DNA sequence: TGCGCCAGCAGCAACGGGGACAGGGGCGACGAGCAGTACTTC. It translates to CASSNGDRGDEQYF.

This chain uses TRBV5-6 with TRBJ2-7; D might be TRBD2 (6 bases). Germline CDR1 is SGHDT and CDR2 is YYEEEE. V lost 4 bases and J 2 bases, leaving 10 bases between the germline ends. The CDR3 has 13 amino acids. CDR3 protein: CASSPGLTYEQYF. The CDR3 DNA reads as TGTGCCAGCAGCCCGGGACTTACCTACGAGCAGTACTTC.

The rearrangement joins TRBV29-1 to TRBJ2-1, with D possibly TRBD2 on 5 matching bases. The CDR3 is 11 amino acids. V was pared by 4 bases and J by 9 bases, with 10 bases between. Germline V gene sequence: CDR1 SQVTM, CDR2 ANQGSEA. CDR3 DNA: TGCAGCGTTGGGTCAGGAGGTGAGCAGTTCTTC. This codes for CSVGSGGEQFF.

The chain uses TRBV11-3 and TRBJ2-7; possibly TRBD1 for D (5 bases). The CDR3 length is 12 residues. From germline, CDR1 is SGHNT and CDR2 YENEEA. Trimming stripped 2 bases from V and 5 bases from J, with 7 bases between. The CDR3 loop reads CASSLSRDEQYF. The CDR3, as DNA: TGTGCCAGCAGCTTATCCAGGGACGAGCAGTACTTC.

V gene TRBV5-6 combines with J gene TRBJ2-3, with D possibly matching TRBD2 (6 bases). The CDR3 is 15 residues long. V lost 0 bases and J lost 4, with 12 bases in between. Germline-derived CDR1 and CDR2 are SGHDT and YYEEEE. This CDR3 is CASSLVGGIPDTQYF. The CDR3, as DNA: TGTGCCAGCAGCTTGGTGGGGGGAATCCCAGATACGCAGTATTTT.

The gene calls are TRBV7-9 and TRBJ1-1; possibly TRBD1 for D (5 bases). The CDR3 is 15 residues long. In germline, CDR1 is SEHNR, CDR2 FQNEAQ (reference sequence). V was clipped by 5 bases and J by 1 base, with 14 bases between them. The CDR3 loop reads CASSPPGLRNTEAFF. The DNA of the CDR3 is TGTGCCAGCAGCCCCCCGGGACTCAGGAACACTGAAGCTTTCTTT. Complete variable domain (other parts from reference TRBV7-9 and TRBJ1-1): DTGVSQNPRHKITKRGQNVTFRCDPISEHNRLYWYRQTLGQGPEFLTYFQNEAQLEKSRLLSDRFSAERPKGSFSTLEIQRTEQGDSAMYLCASSPPGLRNTEAFFGQGTRLTVV.

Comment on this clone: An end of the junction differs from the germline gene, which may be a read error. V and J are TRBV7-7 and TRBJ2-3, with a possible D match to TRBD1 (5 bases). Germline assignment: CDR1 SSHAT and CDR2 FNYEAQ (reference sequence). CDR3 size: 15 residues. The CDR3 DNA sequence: TGTGCTAGCAGCCAGGGCACAGGAAGCACAGATACGCAGTATTTT. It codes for CASSQGTGSTDTQYF.

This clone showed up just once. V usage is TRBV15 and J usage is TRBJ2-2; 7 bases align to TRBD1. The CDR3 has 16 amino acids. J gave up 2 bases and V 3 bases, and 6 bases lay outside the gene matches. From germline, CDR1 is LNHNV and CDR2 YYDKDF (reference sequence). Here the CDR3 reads CATSRMTGPNTGELFF. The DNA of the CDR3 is TGTGCCACCAGCAGGATGACAGGGCCCAACACCGGGGAGCTGTTTTTT.

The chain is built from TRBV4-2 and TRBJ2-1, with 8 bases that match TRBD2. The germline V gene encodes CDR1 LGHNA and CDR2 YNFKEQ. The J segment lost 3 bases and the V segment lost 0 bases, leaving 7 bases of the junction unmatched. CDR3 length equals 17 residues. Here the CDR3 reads CASSQEAGDVGYNEQFF. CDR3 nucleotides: TGTGCCAGCAGCCAAGAAGCGGGGGATGTGGGCTACAATGAGCAGTTCTTC.

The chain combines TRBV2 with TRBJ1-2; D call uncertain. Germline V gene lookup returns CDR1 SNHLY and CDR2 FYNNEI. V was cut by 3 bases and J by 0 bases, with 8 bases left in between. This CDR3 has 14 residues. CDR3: CASSEETANYGYTF. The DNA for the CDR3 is TGTGCCAGCAGTGAGGAGACGGCTAACTATGGCTACACCTTC. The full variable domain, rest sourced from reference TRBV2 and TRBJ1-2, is EPEVTQTPSHQVTQMGQEVILRCVPISNHLYFYWYRQILGQKVEFLVSFYNNEISEKSEIFDDQFSVERPDGSNFTLKIRSTKLEDSAMYFCASSEETANYGYTFGSGTRLTVV.

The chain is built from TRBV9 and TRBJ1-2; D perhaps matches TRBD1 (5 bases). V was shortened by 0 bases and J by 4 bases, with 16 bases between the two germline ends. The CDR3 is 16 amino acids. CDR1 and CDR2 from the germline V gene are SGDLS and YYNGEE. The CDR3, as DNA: TGTGCCAGCAGCGTAGTTCGAAGGTGGCAGGGCTATGGCTACACCTTC. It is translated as CASSVVRRWQGYGYTF.

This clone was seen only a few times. CDR3 protein: CASSPSRGTGGTGELFF. The CDR3 region has the DNA TGTGCCAGCAGCCCCAGCCGTGGGACAGGGGGGACCGGGGAGCTGTTTTTT. The chain couples TRBV7-2 to TRBJ2-2; 11 bases align to TRBD1. The V and J ends lost 5 bases and 5 bases, in that order; junction bases with no gene match: 10. Germline lookup yields CDR1 SGHTA and CDR2 FQGNSA. The CDR3 consists of 17 residues.

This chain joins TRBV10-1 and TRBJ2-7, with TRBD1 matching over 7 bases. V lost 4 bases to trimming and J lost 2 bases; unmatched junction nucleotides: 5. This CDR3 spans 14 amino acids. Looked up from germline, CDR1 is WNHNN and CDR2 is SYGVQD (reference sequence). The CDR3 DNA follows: TGCGCCAGCAGTGTAGGGACAGCTCCCTACGAGCAGTACTTC. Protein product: CASSVGTAPYEQYF.